These T cell receptor beta chains were read from a single sample in a study of blood T cell repertoires in COVID-19. Clones were sequenced by immunoSEQ multiplex PCR, and TCRdb holds only the in-frame ones, with some missing. The table lists almost 400,000 clones, about 89% of them singletons, with approximately 2.5% in the top ten. The material sequenced was peripheral blood. These TCRs come from an older woman with COVID-19, enrolled during active disease. The CDR3 runs from the conserved cysteine through the conserved F or W. The order of the fields is J gene, clone size, D gene, V gene, CDR3 protein, CDR3 DNA. The D gene is left open where the match is weak. Clone size is given for some rows only: seen once, a few or many times, or a class if the clone is expanded.

>TRBJ1-2|-|TRBD1|TRBV2
CASAGTGPSGYTF
TGTGCCAGCGCCGGGACAGGACCTTCGGGCTACACCTTC
>TRBJ1-4|-|-|TRBV7-9
CASSLGAGKTNEKLFF
TGTGCCAGCAGCTTAGGTGCGGGGAAAACTAATGAAAAACTGTTTTTT
>TRBJ1-1|-|-|TRBV6-5
CASSSSRATFF
TGTGCCAGCAGTTCAAGCAGGGCGACTTTCTTT
>TRBJ2-7|-|TRBD1|TRBV28
CASSPPGTGLQYF
TGTGCCAGCAGTCCCCCCGGGACAGGGCTACAGTACTTC
>TRBJ2-7|-|-|TRBV7-3
CASSFSKGREQYF
TGTGCCAGCAGCTTTTCTAAGGGGCGGGAGCAGTACTTC
>TRBJ1-4|-|-|TRBV16
CASSGQRGRAGTNEKLFF
TGTGCCAGCAGCGGACAAAGAGGCAGGGCGGGGACTAATGAAAAACTGTTTTTT
>TRBJ2-1|-|TRBD2|TRBV13
CASSLVASGGASGDNEQFF
TGTGCCAGCAGCTTAGTGGCTAGCGGGGGGGCATCCGGCGACAATGAGCAGTTCTTC
>TRBJ1-4|-|-|TRBV6-5
CASSPGGAVEKLFF
TGTGCCTCCTCCCCCGGGGGGGCGGTAGAAAAACTGTTTTTT
>TRBJ1-2|-|-|TRBV11-2
CASSKHGQGLGYTF
TGTGCCAGCAGCAAGCACGGCCAGGGCCTTGGCTACACCTTC
>TRBJ2-1|-|TRBD2|TRBV7-3
CASSFFGGYNEQFF
TGTGCCAGCAGCTTCTTCGGGGGGTACAATGAGCAGTTCTTC
>TRBJ2-2|-|TRBD2|TRBV6-6
CASIVGGASGELFF
TGTGCCAGCATAGTCGGGGGGGCTTCCGGGGAGCTGTTTTTT
>TRBJ1-1|-|-|TRBV5-1
CASRLARNTEAFF
TGCGCCAGCAGGTTGGCGAGAAACACTGAAGCTTTCTTT
>TRBJ2-3|-|TRBD2|TRBV7-3
CASSSAGGGDTQYF
TGTGCCAGCAGTTCAGCGGGGGGCGGTGATACGCAGTATTTT
>TRBJ1-2|-|TRBD1|TRBV28
CASSPGGRIYGYTF
TGTGCCAGCAGCCCAGGGGGCAGAATCTATGGCTACACCTTC
>TRBJ1-4|-|-|TRBV27
CASSRGFNEKLFF
TGTGCCAGCAGCAGAGGGTTTAATGAAAAACTGTTTTTT
>TRBJ2-3|-|-|TRBV10-3
CAISEGSAQYF
TGTGCCATCAGTGAAGGGAGTGCGCAGTATTTT
>TRBJ2-1|-|-|TRBV11-2
CASSAQGNTYNEQFF
TGTGCCAGCAGTGCACAGGGAAACACCTACAATGAGCAGTTCTTC
>TRBJ2-6|-|TRBD1|TRBV3-1/TRBV3-2
CASSPRRGQEFSGANVLTF
TGTGCCAGCAGCCCCAGAAGGGGACAGGAATTCTCTGGGGCCAACGTCCTGACTTTC
>TRBJ2-5|-|TRBD2|TRBV14
CASSLQGLARETQYF
TGTGCCAGCAGCCTTCAGGGACTAGCCCGGGAGACCCAGTACTTC
>TRBJ2-1|-|TRBD1|TRBV7-6
CASSYGGQGGSYNEQFF
TGTGCCAGCAGCTATGGGGGACAGGGTGGGTCCTACAATGAGCAGTTCTTC
>TRBJ1-6|-|-|TRBV5-1
CASSFGRGSLDSPLHF
TGCGCCAGCAGCTTCGGGCGGGGCAGTTTGGATTCACCCCTCCACTTT
>TRBJ1-6|-|-|TRBV2
CASSPDGVGSPLHF
TGTGCCAGCAGTCCGGACGGGGTCGGTTCACCCCTCCACTTT
>TRBJ2-7|few|-|TRBV12-3/TRBV12-4
CASSPREGGEQYF
TGTGCCAGCAGTCCCCGAGAAGGGGGCGAGCAGTACTTC
>TRBJ1-2|-|-|TRBV6-5
CASSGDTTYGYTF
TGTGCCAGCAGCGGTGACACGACCTATGGCTACACCTTC
>TRBJ1-3|few|-|TRBV2
CASSAGGNTIYF
TGTGCCAGCAGTGCGGGAGGAAACACCATATATTTT
>TRBJ2-1|-|-|TRBV5-1
CASRAGADNEQFF
TGCGCCAGCAGGGCTGGGGCAGACAATGAGCAGTTCTTC
>TRBJ1-1|-|-|TRBV18
CASSSGNTEAFF
TGTGCCAGCTCTTCGGGGAACACTGAAGCTTTCTTT
>TRBJ2-7|-|TRBD2|TRBV25-1
CASSEFGGSDYEQYF
TGTGCCAGCAGTGAATTCGGCGGGAGCGACTACGAGCAGTACTTC
>TRBJ1-1|-|-|TRBV15
CATSRNLNTEAFF
TGTGCCACCAGCAGAAACCTAAACACTGAAGCTTTCTTT
>TRBJ1-3|few|-|TRBV28
CASTLSFSGNTIYF
TGTGCCAGCACTCTTAGCTTCTCTGGAAACACCATATATTTT
>TRBJ2-7|-|-|TRBV5-1
CASSWGQGVSYEQYF
TGCGCCAGCAGCTGGGGGCAGGGCGTCTCCTACGAGCAGTACTTC
>TRBJ1-6|once|TRBD1|TRBV2
CASSLTGDNSPLHF
TGTGCCAGCAGCCTCACAGGGGACAATTCACCCCTCCACTTT
>TRBJ2-7|once|TRBD2|TRBV5-1
CASSLSGVTYEQYF
TGCGCCAGCAGCTTAAGCGGGGTCACATACGAGCAGTACTTC
>TRBJ1-4|few|TRBD1|TRBV2
CASRDRSNEKLFF
TGTGCCAGTCGGGACAGAAGTAATGAAAAACTGTTTTTT
>TRBJ2-1|-|TRBD2|TRBV6-5
CASSYYSGGPKEQFF
TGTGCCAGCAGTTACTATAGCGGGGGGCCCAAGGAGCAGTTCTTC
>TRBJ1-6|-|-|TRBV9
CASSVSQGTYNSPLHF
TGTGCCAGCAGCGTGTCACAGGGAACCTATAATTCACCCCTCCACTTT
>TRBJ1-1|-|-|TRBV28
CASNRENTEAFF
TGTGCAAGTAACCGGGAGAACACTGAAGCTTTCTTT
>TRBJ1-1|-|-|TRBV6-5
CASRKVATTEAFF
TGTGCCAGCCGCAAGGTAGCGACCACTGAAGCTTTCTTT
>TRBJ1-5|once|TRBD1|TRBV2
CASRRDRASGNQPQHF
TGTGCCAGCAGACGAGACAGGGCGTCGGGGAATCAGCCCCAGCATTTT
>TRBJ1-5|-|TRBD1|TRBV19
CASRGQVGQPQHF
TGTGCCAGTCGGGGACAGGTGGGTCAGCCCCAGCATTTT
>TRBJ1-1|-|TRBD1|TRBV5-5
CASSWTGLSEAFF
TGTGCCAGCAGCTGGACAGGACTCTCTGAAGCTTTCTTT
>TRBJ2-5|-|TRBD1|TRBV18
CASSGTGVETQYF
TGTGCCAGCTCAGGGACAGGGGTCGAGACCCAGTACTTC
>TRBJ1-2|-|TRBD1|TRBV28
CASTRGDRGKYGYTF
TGTGCCAGCACCCGGGGGGACAGGGGCAAGTATGGCTACACCTTC
>TRBJ2-1|-|TRBD1|TRBV14
CASSQYGQDDEQFF
TGTGCCAGCAGCCAATATGGACAGGACGATGAGCAGTTCTTC
>TRBJ2-7|-|-|TRBV18
CASSPLGSGEQYF
TGTGCCAGCTCACCACTGGGGAGTGGCGAGCAGTACTTC
>TRBJ2-5|-|-|TRBV3-1/TRBV3-2
CASSLRDLGRRETQYF
TGTGCCAGCAGCCTTCGGGACTTGGGACGTCGGGAGACCCAGTACTTC
>TRBJ1-1|few|TRBD1|TRBV11-2
CASSLTGESESEAFF
TGTGCCAGCAGCTTGACAGGGGAATCAGAATCTGAAGCTTTCTTT
>TRBJ1-1|-|-|TRBV9
CAFLGGTHTEAFF
TGTGCCTTTTTGGGGGGTACACACACTGAAGCTTTCTTT
>TRBJ2-7|few|-|TRBV4-1
CASSQHDGGSSYEQYF
TGCGCCAGCAGCCAACATGACGGAGGGAGCTCCTACGAGCAGTACTTC